The sequence of this TCR beta chain was determined in a study of shared clonotypes between healthy human individuals. CD4+ cell separation produced CD45RA+ naive and CD45RA-negative memory subsets. General study findings and limits: Non-shared clonotypes displayed generation probabilities falling below those of clonotypes present in all four donors.

Clones were read by immunoSEQ multiplex PCR, and TCRdb kept only the in-frame ones, dropping some. The table has millions of clones, about 92% seen once. The germline V and J ends were trimmed by 7 bases and 3 bases, with 24 bases remaining between them. CDR1 and CDR2 (germline): SQVTM, ANQGSEA. The CDR3 is 16 residues long. Concerning this clone: Antigen specificity is unknown.

The sample consisted of naive CD4+ T cells from PBMCs. Specified subset: CD45RA+ positively selected. The source of this sequence is a man aged 18 to 30 in good health. Some clones in this sample may be carry-over from other donors' samples. The rearrangement joins TRBV29-1 to TRBJ2-5, with a possible D match to TRBD1 (5 bases). For the CDR3, the DNA is TGCAGCGCCCAACCCGGCCTCCAGGGAAATAAAGAGACCCAGTACTTC. Protein sequence: CSAQPGLQGNKETQYF.